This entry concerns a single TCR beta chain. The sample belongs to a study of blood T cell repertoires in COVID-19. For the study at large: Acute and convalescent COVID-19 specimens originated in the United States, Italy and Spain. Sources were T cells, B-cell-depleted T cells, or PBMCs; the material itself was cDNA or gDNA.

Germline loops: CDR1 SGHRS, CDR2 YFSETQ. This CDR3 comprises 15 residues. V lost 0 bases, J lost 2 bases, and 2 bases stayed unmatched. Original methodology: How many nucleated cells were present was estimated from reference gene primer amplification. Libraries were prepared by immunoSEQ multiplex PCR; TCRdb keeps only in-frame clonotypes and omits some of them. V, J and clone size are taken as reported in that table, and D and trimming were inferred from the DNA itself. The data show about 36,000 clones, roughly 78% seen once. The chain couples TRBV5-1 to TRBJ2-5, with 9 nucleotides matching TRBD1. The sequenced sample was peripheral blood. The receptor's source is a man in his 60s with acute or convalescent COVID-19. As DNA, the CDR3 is TGCGCCAGCAGCTTGGGACAGGGGGGGCAAGAGACCCAGTACTTC. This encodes CASSLGQGGQETQYF.